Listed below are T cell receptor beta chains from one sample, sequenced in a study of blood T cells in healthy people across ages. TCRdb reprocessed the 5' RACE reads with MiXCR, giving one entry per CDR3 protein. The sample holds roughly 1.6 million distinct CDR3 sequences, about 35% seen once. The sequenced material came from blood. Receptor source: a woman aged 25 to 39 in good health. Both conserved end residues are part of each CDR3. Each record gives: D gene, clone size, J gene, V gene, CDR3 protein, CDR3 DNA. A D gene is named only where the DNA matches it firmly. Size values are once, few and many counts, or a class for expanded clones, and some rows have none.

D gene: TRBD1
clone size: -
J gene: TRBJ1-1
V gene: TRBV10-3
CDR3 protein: CAIRPTGTGVGAEAFF
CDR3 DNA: TGTGCCATCAGGCCTACCGGGACAGGGGTTGGCGCTGAAGCTTTCTTT

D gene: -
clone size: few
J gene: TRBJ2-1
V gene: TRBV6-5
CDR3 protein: CASSYYRDLGEQFF
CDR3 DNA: TGTGCCAGCAGTTACTACAGGGACCTTGGTGAGCAGTTCTTC

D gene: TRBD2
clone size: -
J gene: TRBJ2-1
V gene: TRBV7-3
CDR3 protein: CADYETPSGSSYNEQFF
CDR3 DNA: TGTGCCGACTATGAAACACCTAGCGGAAGCTCCTACAATGAGCAGTTCTTC

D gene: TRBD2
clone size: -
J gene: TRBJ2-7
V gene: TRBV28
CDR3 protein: CASSLGLTSGRADFEQYF
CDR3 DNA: TGTGCCAGCAGCCTAGGCCTTACTAGCGGGAGGGCGGACTTTGAGCAGTACTTC

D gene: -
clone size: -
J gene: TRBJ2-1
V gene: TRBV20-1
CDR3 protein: CSATGSYHEQFF
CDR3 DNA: TGCAGTGCTACCGGGAGCTATCATGAGCAGTTCTTC

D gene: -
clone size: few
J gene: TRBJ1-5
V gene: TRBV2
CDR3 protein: CASNPLIGGFGQPQHF
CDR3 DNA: TGTGCCAGCAACCCTCTCATTGGGGGGTTTGGGCAGCCCCAGCATTTT

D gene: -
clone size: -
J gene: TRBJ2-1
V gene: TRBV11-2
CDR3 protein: CASSLVNMGYNEQFF
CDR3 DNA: TGTGCCAGCAGCTTAGTGAATATGGGGTACAATGAGCAGTTCTTC

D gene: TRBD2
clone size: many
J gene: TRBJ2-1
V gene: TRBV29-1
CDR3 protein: CSVESLAGGKEQFF
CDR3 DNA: TGCAGCGTTGAAAGCCTAGCGGGGGGCAAAGAGCAGTTCTTC

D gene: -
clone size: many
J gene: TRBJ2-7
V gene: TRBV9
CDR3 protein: CASSVDGGPLYEQYF
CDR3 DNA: TGTGCCAGCAGCGTAGATGGGGGCCCCCTCTACGAGCAGTACTTC

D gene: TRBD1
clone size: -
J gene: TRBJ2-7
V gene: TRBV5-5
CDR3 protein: CASSLEGQGFYEQYF
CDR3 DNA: TGTGCCAGCAGCTTGGAGGGACAGGGTTTTTACGAGCAGTACTTC

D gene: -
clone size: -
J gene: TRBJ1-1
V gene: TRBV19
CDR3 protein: CASNTYRGEAFF
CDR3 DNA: TGTGCCAGTAATACCTACCGGGGTGAAGCTTTCTTT

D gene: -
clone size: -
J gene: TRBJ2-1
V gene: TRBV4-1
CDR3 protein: CASSQVENGEQFF
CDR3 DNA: TGCGCCAGCAGCCAAGTTGAAAATGGCGAGCAGTTCTTC

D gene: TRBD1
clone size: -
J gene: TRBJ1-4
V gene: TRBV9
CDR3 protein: CASSEQGDGEKLFF
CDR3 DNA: TGTGCCAGCAGCGAGCAGGGGGATGGAGAAAAACTGTTTTTT

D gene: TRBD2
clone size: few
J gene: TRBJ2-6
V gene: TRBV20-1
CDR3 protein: CSARDGGVTSLSGANVLTF
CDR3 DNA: TGCAGTGCTAGAGATGGGGGGGTGACTAGCCTCTCTGGGGCCAACGTCCTGACTTTC

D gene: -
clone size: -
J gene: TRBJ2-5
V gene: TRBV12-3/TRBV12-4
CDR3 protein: CVSSPRLAAKETQYF
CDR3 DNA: TGTGTCAGCAGTCCCCGTCTAGCAGCAAAAGAGACCCAGTACTTC

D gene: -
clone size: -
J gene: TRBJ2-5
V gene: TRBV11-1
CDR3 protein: CASSLSWRRSQETQYF
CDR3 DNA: TGTGCCAGCAGCTTATCTTGGAGAAGAAGCCAAGAGACCCAGTACTTC

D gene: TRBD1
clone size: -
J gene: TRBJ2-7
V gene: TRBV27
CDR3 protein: CASSPSGTGPYEQYF
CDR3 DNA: TGTGCCAGCAGTCCATCCGGGACAGGTCCCTACGAGCAGTACTTC

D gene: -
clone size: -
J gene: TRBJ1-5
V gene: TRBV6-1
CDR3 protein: CASRLGGDVNQPQHF
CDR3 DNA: TGTGCCAGCAGGCTCGGGGGGGACGTTAATCAGCCCCAGCATTTT

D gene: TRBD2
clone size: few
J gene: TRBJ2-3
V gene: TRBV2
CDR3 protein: CASSQPAGSSTDTQYF
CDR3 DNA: TGTGCCAGCAGCCAACCAGCGGGGTCTAGCACAGATACGCAGTATTTT

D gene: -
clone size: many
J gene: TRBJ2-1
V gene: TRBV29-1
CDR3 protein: CSVEGQRSSYNEQFF
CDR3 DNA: TGCAGCGTGGAAGGACAGCGAAGCTCCTACAATGAGCAGTTCTTC

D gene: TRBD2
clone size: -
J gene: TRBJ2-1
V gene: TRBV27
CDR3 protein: CASSPRVSGMVNEQFF
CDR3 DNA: TGTGCCAGCAGTCCCCGCGTTAGCGGGATGGTAAATGAGCAGTTCTTC

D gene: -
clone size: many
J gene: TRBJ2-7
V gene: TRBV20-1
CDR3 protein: CSATRGYEQYF
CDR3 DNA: TGCAGTGCCACCCGGGGCTACGAGCAGTACTTC

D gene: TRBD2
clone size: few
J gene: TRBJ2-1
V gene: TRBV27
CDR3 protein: CASSSVLGTRNNEQFF
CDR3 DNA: TGTGCCAGCAGTTCCGTATTGGGGACTAGAAACAATGAGCAGTTCTTC

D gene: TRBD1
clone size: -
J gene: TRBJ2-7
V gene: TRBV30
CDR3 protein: CASSGTGGASVDEQYF
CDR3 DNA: TGTGCCTCCTCCGGGACAGGGGGCGCGTCGGTGGATGAGCAGTACTTC

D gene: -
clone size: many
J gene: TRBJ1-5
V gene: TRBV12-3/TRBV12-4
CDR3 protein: CASSFRQKNQPQHF
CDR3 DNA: TGTGCCAGCAGTTTTCGGCAGAAGAATCAGCCCCAGCATTTT

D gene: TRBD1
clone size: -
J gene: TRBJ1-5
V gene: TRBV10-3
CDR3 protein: CAIWTGTFNQPQHF
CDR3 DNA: TGTGCCATCTGGACAGGCACCTTCAATCAGCCCCAGCATTTT

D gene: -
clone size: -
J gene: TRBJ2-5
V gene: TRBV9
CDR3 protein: CASSVGLATETQYF
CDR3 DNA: TGTGCCAGCAGCGTAGGGCTAGCGACGGAGACCCAGTACTTC

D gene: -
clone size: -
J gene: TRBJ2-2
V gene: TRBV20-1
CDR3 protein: CSAADGTNTGELFF
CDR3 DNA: TGCAGTGCGGCCGACGGGACGAACACCGGGGAGCTGTTTTTT

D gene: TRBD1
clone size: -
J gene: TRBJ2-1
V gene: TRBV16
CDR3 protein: CASSQFRDRVTYNEQFF
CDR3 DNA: TGTGCCAGCAGCCAATTCCGAGACAGGGTCACATACAATGAGCAGTTCTTC

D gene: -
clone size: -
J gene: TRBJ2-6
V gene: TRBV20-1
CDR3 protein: CSATSAGTISGANVLTF
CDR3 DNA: TGCAGTGCTACGTCCGCAGGGACCATCTCTGGGGCCAACGTCCTGACTTTC

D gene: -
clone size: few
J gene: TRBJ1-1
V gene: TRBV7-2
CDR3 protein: CASSFLSGAEAFF
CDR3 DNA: TGTGCCAGCAGCTTCCTTTCGGGGGCTGAAGCTTTCTTT

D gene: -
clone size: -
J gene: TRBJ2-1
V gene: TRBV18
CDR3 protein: CASSPARSNEQFF
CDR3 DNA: TGTGCCAGCTCACCAGCTAGAAGTAATGAGCAGTTCTTC

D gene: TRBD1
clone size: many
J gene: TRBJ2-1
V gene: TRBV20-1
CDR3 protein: CSAKRFRDRGYNEQFF
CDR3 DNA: TGCAGTGCTAAAAGGTTCCGGGACAGGGGATACAATGAGCAGTTCTTC

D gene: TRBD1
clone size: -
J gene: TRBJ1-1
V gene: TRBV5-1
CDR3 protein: CASRQGRALTEAFF
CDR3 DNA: TGCGCCAGCCGACAGGGACGGGCCCTCACTGAAGCTTTCTTT

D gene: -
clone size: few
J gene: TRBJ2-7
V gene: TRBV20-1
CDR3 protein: CSARVAGTHEQYF
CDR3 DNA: TGCAGTGCTAGAGTCGCCGGGACCCACGAGCAGTACTTC

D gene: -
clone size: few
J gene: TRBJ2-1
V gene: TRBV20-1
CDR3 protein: CSALGPLSDNEQFF
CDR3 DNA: TGCAGTGCACTGGGGCCCCTAAGTGACAATGAGCAGTTCTTC

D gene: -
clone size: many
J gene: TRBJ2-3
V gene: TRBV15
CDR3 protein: CATSRVVFDTQYF
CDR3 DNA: TGTGCCACCAGCAGAGTGGTCTTCGATACGCAGTATTTT

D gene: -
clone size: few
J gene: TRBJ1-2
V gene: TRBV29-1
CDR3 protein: CSVPDIDLYGYTF
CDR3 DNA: TGCAGCGTTCCGGACATAGACCTTTATGGCTACACCTTC

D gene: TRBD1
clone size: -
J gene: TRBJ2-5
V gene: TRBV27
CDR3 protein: CATQRRDSQYF
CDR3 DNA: TGTGCCACCCAGAGAAGGGACAGTCAGTACTTC

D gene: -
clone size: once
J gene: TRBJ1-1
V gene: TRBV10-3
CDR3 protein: CAITEGIPNTEAFF
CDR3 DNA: TGTGCCATCACCGAAGGTATCCCGAACACTGAAGCTTTCTTT

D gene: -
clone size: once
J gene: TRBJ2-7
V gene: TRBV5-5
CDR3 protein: CASSLGPEGREQYF
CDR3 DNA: TGTGCCAGCAGCTTGGGGCCCGAAGGGCGCGAGCAGTACTTC

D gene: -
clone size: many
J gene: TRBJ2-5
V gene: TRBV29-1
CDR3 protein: CSVELLDLKTQYF
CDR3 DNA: TGCAGCGTTGAACTGCTCGACTTGAAGACCCAGTACTTC

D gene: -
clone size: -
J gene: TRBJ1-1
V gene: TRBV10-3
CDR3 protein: CAISEPSWDTNTEAFF
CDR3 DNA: TGTGCCATCAGTGAGCCGTCGTGGGATACGAACACTGAAGCTTTCTTT